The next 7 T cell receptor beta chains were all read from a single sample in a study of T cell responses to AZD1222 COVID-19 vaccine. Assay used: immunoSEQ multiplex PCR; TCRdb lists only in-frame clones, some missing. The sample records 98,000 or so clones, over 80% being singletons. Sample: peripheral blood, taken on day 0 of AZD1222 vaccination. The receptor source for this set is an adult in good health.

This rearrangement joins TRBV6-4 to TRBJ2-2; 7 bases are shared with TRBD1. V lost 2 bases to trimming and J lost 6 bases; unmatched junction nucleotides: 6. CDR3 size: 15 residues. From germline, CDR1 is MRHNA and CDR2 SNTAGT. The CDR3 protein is CASSDTTGVAGELFF. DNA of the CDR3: TGTGCCAGCAGTGACACCACAGGGGTAGCCGGGGAGCTGTTTTTT.

CDR3 DNA: TGCGCCAGCAGTGGTTGGGAAAGCACTGAAGCTTTCTTT. It translates to CASSGWESTEAFF. The V call is TRBV10-1, the J call TRBJ1-1; D is unclear. V lost 4 bases to trimming and J lost 4 bases, with 10 bases between them. The length of the CDR3 is 13 residues. The germline gives CDR1 WNHNN, CDR2 SYGVQD (reference sequence).

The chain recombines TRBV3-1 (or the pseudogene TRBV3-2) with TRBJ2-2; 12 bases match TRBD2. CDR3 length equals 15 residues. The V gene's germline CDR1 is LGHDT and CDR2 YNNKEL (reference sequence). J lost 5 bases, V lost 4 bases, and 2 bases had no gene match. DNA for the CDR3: TGTGCCAGCAGCCGCGGACTAGCGGGGACCGGGGAGCTGTTTTTT. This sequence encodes CASSRGLAGTGELFF.

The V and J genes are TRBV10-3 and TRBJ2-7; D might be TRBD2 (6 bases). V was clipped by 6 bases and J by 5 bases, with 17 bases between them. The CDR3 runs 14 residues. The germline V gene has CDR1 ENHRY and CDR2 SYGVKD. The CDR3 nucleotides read TGTGCCATCAGGGAGGGCCTAATCCAGAACGAGCAGTACTTC. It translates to CAIREGLIQNEQYF.

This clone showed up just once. The CDR3 coding sequence is TGCGCCAGCAGCCCCCGACTAGCGGTCCACGACAACTACGAGCAGTACTTC. This codes for CASSPRLAVHDNYEQYF. V usage is TRBV5-1 and J usage is TRBJ2-7; 9 bases align to TRBD2. Germline V gives CDR1 SGHRS, CDR2 YFSETQ. Trimming cost V 4 bases and J 3 bases; bases outside gene matches: 14. The CDR3 is made up of 17 amino acids. Filled out from reference TRBV5-1 and TRBJ2-7, the complete variable domain reads KAGVTQTPRYLIKTRGQQVTLSCSPISGHRSVSWYQQTPGQGLQFLFEYFSETQRNKGNFPGRFSGRQFSNSRSEMNVSTLELGDSALYLCASSPRLAVHDNYEQYFGPGTRLTVT.

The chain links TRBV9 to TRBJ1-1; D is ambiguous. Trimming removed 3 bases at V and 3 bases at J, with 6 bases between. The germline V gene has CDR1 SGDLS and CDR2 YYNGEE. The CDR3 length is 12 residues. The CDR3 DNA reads TGTGCCAGCAGCGGCCCATACACTGAAGCTTTCTTT. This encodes CASSGPYTEAFF.

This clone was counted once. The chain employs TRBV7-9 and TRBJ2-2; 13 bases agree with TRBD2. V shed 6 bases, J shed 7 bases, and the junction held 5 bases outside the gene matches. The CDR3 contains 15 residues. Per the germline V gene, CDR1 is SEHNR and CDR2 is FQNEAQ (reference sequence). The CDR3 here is CASRLAGGPSGELFF. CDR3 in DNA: TGTGCCAGCAGACTAGCGGGAGGGCCTAGCGGGGAGCTGTTTTTT.